One and the same sample provided the 18 T cell receptor beta chains below, sequenced in a study of CD8 T cells in Susac syndrome. RNA in amounts of 0.5 to 1 ug was reverse transcribed with random hexamers. MiXCR was run by TCRdb on the immunoSEQ multiplex PCR reads, yielding one entry per CDR3 protein. The sample consists of around 150,000 distinct CDR3 sequences, around 93% of them appearing once. Sequenced material: CD8+ T cells from PBMCs. Receptor source: a human donor with Susac syndrome.

The chain joins TRBV9 to TRBJ2-5; 9 bases match TRBD2. Unmatched junction bases numbered 2, after V lost 0 bases and J lost 2 bases. CDR1 SGDLS and CDR2 YYNGEE come from the germline V gene. This CDR3 spans 15 amino acids. The CDR3 is CASSVGGREQETQYF. The CDR3 DNA follows: TGTGCCAGCAGCGTAGGCGGGAGGGAGCAAGAGACCCAGTACTTC.

The chain uses TRBV11-2 and TRBJ1-2; tentatively, D is TRBD1 (6 bases). This CDR3 is built from 13 residues. With 4 bases removed from V and 2 bases from J, the gap between germline ends came to 8 bases. The germline gives CDR1 SGHAT, CDR2 FQNNGV. CDR3 sequence reads: CASSSTGNYGYTF. The CDR3 DNA reads as TGTGCCAGCAGCTCCACAGGGAACTATGGCTACACCTTC.

This sequence joins TRBV4-1 and TRBJ1-5, with D unclear. V shed 0 bases and J shed 0 bases, with 9 bases lying between them. CDR3 length: 16 amino acids. Germline V CDR1 and CDR2: MGHRA, YSYEKL. CDR3 protein: CASSQDVLFSNQPQHF. The CDR3 nucleotides are TGCGCCAGCAGCCAAGATGTGCTGTTTAGCAATCAGCCCCAGCATTTT.

The chain uses TRBV3-1 and TRBJ2-1; 12 bases map to TRBD2. The CDR3 extends over 17 amino acids. CDR1 and CDR2 from the germline V gene are LGHDT and YNNKEL (reference sequence). J was trimmed by 6 bases and V by 2 bases; bases with no gene match: 8. The CDR3 spells CASSQPTSGSLLNEQFF. The CDR3 bases are TGTGCCAGCAGCCAACCGACTAGCGGGAGTCTCCTCAATGAGCAGTTCTTC.

The rearrangement uses TRBV5-6 and TRBJ2-5; TRBD1 aligns across 10 bases. The CDR3 length is 15 residues. After removal of 0 bases from V and 6 bases from J, the junction contained 5 bases not matched to a gene. CDR1 SGHDT and CDR2 YYEEEE come from the germline V gene. The CDR3 DNA sequence: TGTGCCAGCAGCTTGGGACAGGGGGCAAGAAAGACCCAGTACTTC. It translates to CASSLGQGARKTQYF.

The J gene is TRBJ1-2, the V gene TRBV3-1; D is unclear. The CDR3 consists of 12 residues. Trimming pared 3 bases from V and 4 bases from J, leaving 6 bases between. Germline assignment: CDR1 LGHDT and CDR2 YNNKEL (reference sequence). For the CDR3, the DNA is TGTGCCAGCAGCCATGACACCTATGGCTACACCTTC. This gives the protein CASSHDTYGYTF.

The J gene is TRBJ2-4, the V gene TRBV6-2 or TRBV6-3, with 8 nucleotides matching TRBD1. V dropped 5 bases and J dropped 5; count of bases not matched to a gene: 2. The CDR3 sequence is 13 residues long. Germline V lookup: CDR1 MNHEY, CDR2 SVGEGT. CDR3 DNA: TGTGCCAGCAGTGGGGGACAGGAAAACATTCAGTACTTC. Its translation is CASSGGQENIQYF.

V is TRBV5-1 and J is TRBJ2-3, with D maybe TRBD2 (5 bases). Trimming removed 4 bases at V and 3 bases at J, with 15 bases between. CDR3 size: 15 residues. Germline CDR1 is SGHRS and CDR2 is YFSETQ. CDR3 in amino acids: CASSQLSGSTDTQYF. The CDR3 bases are TGCGCCAGCAGCCAGCTGTCGGGGAGTACAGATACGCAGTATTTT.

The chain uses TRBV20-1 and TRBJ2-1; no firm D call. Germline V gene data show CDR1 as DFQATT and CDR2 as SNEGSKA (reference sequence). The CDR3 contains 11 residues. The CDR3 here is CSAKKVNEQFF. The CDR3 region has the DNA TGCAGCGCCAAGAAAGTCAATGAGCAGTTCTTC.

This rearrangement joins TRBV7-2 to TRBJ1-5; tentatively, D is TRBD1 (5 bases). Trimming pared 5 bases from V and 7 bases from J, leaving 12 bases between. Germline V gene lookup returns CDR1 SGHTA and CDR2 FQGNSA. The CDR3 runs 13 residues. The CDR3, as DNA: TGTGCCAGCAGCATCCGAGGGGTACAGCCCCAGCATTTT. Its protein product is CASSIRGVQPQHF.

This clonotype occurred once. V usage is TRBV4-2 and J usage is TRBJ2-5; D remains ambiguous. Germline loops: CDR1 LGHNA, CDR2 YNFKEQ. Trimming removed 0 bases at V and 1 base at J, with 12 bases between. CDR3 size: 16 residues. The CDR3 bases are TGTGCCAGCAGCCAAGATAGTGGTCGGACCCAAGAGACCCAGTACTTC. It encodes CASSQDSGRTQETQYF.

This sequence joins TRBV6-5 and TRBJ1-5, with a weak D call TRBD1 (5 bases). The V and J ends lost 2 bases and 4 bases respectively, with 9 bases between them. There are 14 residues in the CDR3. Germline V gene data show CDR1 as MNHEY and CDR2 as SVGAGI. For the CDR3, the DNA is TGTGCCAGCAGTTACGGGGCCGCAAATCAGCCCCAGCATTTT. Translating gives CASSYGAANQPQHF.

The CDR3 DNA reads TGTGCCAGCAGCTTTTCACGGGAGCACAATGAGCAGTTCTTC. Amino acid sequence: CASSFSREHNEQFF. The chain recombines TRBV11-3 with TRBJ2-1; tentatively, D is TRBD2 (6 bases). The V end lost 3 bases, the J end lost 5 bases, and 11 bases lay between the germline ends. This CDR3 is 14 amino acids long. Germline V gene sequence: CDR1 SGHNT, CDR2 YENEEA.

In its sample, this clonotype was seen once. The V and J genes are TRBV19 and TRBJ1-2; no definite D call. The CDR3 loop spans 15 amino acids. Between the trimmed V and J ends, which lost 0 bases and 4 bases, there was a span of 12 bases. The V gene's germline CDR1 is LNHDA and CDR2 SQIVND (reference sequence). The CDR3 protein is CASSIEGSGSYGYTF. The CDR3 coding sequence is TGTGCCAGTAGTATAGAGGGGAGCGGCAGCTATGGCTACACCTTC.

This sequence joins TRBV20-1 and TRBJ2-7; D may be TRBD1 (6 bases). The CDR3 spans 12 residues. From germline, CDR1 is DFQATT and CDR2 SNEGSKA (reference sequence). With 6 bases removed from V and 6 bases from J, the gap between germline ends came to 15 bases. CDR3 DNA: TGCAGTGCAAACACAGGGTCAGGCGAGCAGTACTTC. It encodes CSANTGSGEQYF.

The CDR3 loop reads CASSPGGPGYEQYF. As DNA, the CDR3 is TGTGCCAGCTCCCCGGGAGGCCCGGGGTACGAGCAGTACTTC. The chain carries TRBV7-9 and TRBJ2-7; 7 nucleotides agree with TRBD2. V lost 8 bases and J lost 4; bases outside the gene matches: 11. Germline values: CDR1 SEHNR, CDR2 FQNEAQ (reference sequence). The CDR3 loop spans 14 amino acids. Combining the CDR3 with reference TRBV7-9 and TRBJ2-7 gives the whole variable domain DTGVSQNPRHKITKRGQNVTFRCDPISEHNRLYWYRQTLGQGPEFLTYFQNEAQLEKSRLLSDRFSAERPKGSFSTLEIQRTEQGDSAMYLCASSPGGPGYEQYFGPGTRLTVT.

This chain links TRBV9 with TRBJ2-5; D not resolved. Germline lookup yields CDR1 SGDLS and CDR2 YYNGEE. The CDR3 length is 14 residues. V was shortened by 3 bases and J by 1 base, with 10 bases between the two germline ends. The CDR3: CASSAAQRQETQYF. DNA of the CDR3: TGTGCCAGCAGCGCCGCCCAGCGCCAAGAGACCCAGTACTTC.

The V and J genes are TRBV3-1 and TRBJ1-4; a weak D match, TRBD1 (5 bases). With 1 base removed from V and 6 bases from J, the gap between germline ends came to 15 bases. Germline values: CDR1 LGHDT, CDR2 YNNKEL (reference sequence). This CDR3 has 16 residues. DNA of the CDR3: TGTGCCAGCAGCCAAGGTTTGTTGGGACTGGATGAAAAACTGTTTTTT. It yields the protein CASSQGLLGLDEKLFF.